The 11 T cell receptor beta chains presented below share a single source sample, sequenced in a study of blood T cell repertoires in COVID-19. Assay used: immunoSEQ multiplex PCR; TCRdb lists only in-frame clones, some missing. The sample shows 200,000 to 300,000 clones, roughly 88% of them seen only once. Input material: peripheral blood. Receptors were obtained from a human donor in a cohort sampled during active COVID-19.

J is TRBJ2-7 and V is TRBV13, with 11 bases fitting TRBD2. Losses at the gene ends were 8 bases for V and 6 bases for J; bases not matched to a gene: 6. Germline V lookup: CDR1 PRHDT, CDR2 FYEKMQ (reference sequence). The CDR3 contains 13 residues. CDR3 bases: TGTGCCAGCCTACTAGCGGGAGAGGGCGAGCAGTACTTC. Its translation is CASLLAGEGEQYF.

The chain has TRBV12-3 or TRBV12-4 and TRBJ2-7; D not certain. Between the trimmed V and J ends, which lost 5 bases and 2 bases, there was a span of 4 bases. CDR3 length: 11 residues. The CDR3 DNA sequence: TGTGCCAGCAGTACTGCCTACGAGCAGTACTTC. Residues: CASSTAYEQYF.

The chain links TRBV6-5 to TRBJ2-5; 7 bases align to TRBD2. There are 14 residues in the CDR3. Germline V gene lookup returns CDR1 MNHEY and CDR2 SVGAGI. The J segment lost 1 base and the V segment lost 4 bases, leaving 3 bases of the junction unmatched. CDR3 amino acids: CASSSGTTQETQYF. CDR3 nucleotide sequence: TGTGCCAGCAGTTCCGGGACTACCCAAGAGACCCAGTACTTC.

The chain links TRBV4-1 to TRBJ1-6; possibly TRBD1 for D (6 bases). The CDR3 loop spans 13 amino acids. Looked up from germline, CDR1 is MGHRA and CDR2 is YSYEKL. Trimming took 1 base from V and 13 from J, leaving 11 bases between them. CDR3: CASSQGTGQPLHF. In DNA form, the CDR3 reads TGCGCCAGCAGCCAAGGTACAGGGCAGCCCCTCCACTTT.

The chain couples TRBV4-3 to TRBJ1-1, with D perhaps matching TRBD1 (5 bases). The CDR3 is 16 amino acids. V was trimmed by 0 bases and J by 4 bases, leaving 15 bases between them. Germline V gene data show CDR1 as LGHNA and CDR2 as YSLEER. This CDR3 is CASSQDGGDVGTEAFF. For the CDR3, the DNA is TGCGCCAGCAGCCAAGATGGGGGGGACGTCGGCACTGAAGCTTTCTTT.

The chain employs TRBV19 and TRBJ1-4, with 7 bases aligning to TRBD1. This CDR3 has 15 residues. Germline V lookup: CDR1 LNHDA, CDR2 SQIVND (reference sequence). With V trimmed by 5 bases and J by 3 bases, 6 bases remained unmatched. This CDR3 is CASSWTGTANEKLFF. As DNA, the CDR3 is TGTGCCAGTAGTTGGACAGGCACGGCTAATGAAAAACTGTTTTTT.

The rearrangement joins TRBV11-2 to TRBJ1-5, with D perhaps matching TRBD1 (6 bases). V lost 3 bases to trimming and J lost 6 bases, with 9 bases between them. This CDR3 contains 13 residues. The V gene's germline CDR1 is SGHAT and CDR2 FQNNGV. CDR3 in amino acids: CASSLGGAQPQHF. CDR3 sequence (DNA): TGTGCCAGCAGCTTGGGGGGGGCTCAGCCCCAGCATTTT.

The chain links TRBV6-5 to TRBJ1-2; maybe TRBD1 (5 bases). Germline CDR1 is MNHEY and CDR2 is SVGAGI. The V and J ends lost 6 bases and 4 bases respectively, with 15 bases between them. The CDR3 totals 14 residues. In DNA, the CDR3 is TGTGCCAGCAGACTATCTGGGGGGAGCTATGGCTACACCTTC. Amino acid sequence: CASRLSGGSYGYTF.

This sequence joins TRBV10-2 and TRBJ1-4; tentative D call: TRBD1 (6 bases). The CDR3 length is 16 residues. Germline loops: CDR1 WSHSY, CDR2 SAAADI. Trimming removed 2 bases from V and 1 base from J, with 11 bases in between. CDR3: CASSETHRVTNEKLFF. The CDR3 bases are TGCGCCAGCAGTGAGACCCACAGGGTAACTAATGAAAAACTGTTTTTT.

The J gene is TRBJ1-2, the V gene TRBV18, with D unclear. The CDR3 contains 16 residues. With 2 bases removed from V and 0 bases from J, the gap between germline ends came to 13 bases. Germline lookup yields CDR1 KGHSH and CDR2 LQKENI. The CDR3 is CASSPSVRLANYGYTF. The CDR3 coding sequence is TGTGCCAGCTCACCAAGTGTGAGGCTAGCTAACTATGGCTACACCTTC.

The gene calls are TRBV6-5 and TRBJ1-3; D gene unclear. V lost 4 bases and J 4 bases, leaving 5 bases between the germline ends. CDR3 length: 12 residues. Germline lookup yields CDR1 MNHEY and CDR2 SVGAGI. The CDR3 region has the DNA TGTGCCAGCAGTTCCAGAGGAAACACCATATATTTT. This translates into CASSSRGNTIYF.